Detailed here is one T cell receptor beta chain. The data originate from a study of blood T cell repertoires in COVID-19. Trimming cost V 8 bases and J 5 bases; bases outside gene matches: 3. The germline V gene has CDR1 GTSNPN and CDR2 SVGIG (reference sequence). This CDR3 has 11 amino acids. Profiling relied on immunoSEQ multiplex PCR, and the TCRdb table lists in-frame clones only, not all of them. Among some 98,000 clones listed, roughly four fifths were seen once. The sample comprised peripheral blood. The chain is built from TRBV30 and TRBJ1-2; 9 nucleotides align to TRBD1. The TCR originated in a man aged 70-80 years with acute or convalescent COVID-19. The CDR3 is CAGGQGYGYTF. In nucleotides, the CDR3 is TGTGCCGGAGGACAGGGGTATGGCTACACCTTC.